Listed below are T cell receptor beta chains from one sample, sequenced in a study of blood T cell repertoires in COVID-19. Repertoires were generated with immunoSEQ multiplex PCR, while TCRdb's copy carries only in-frame clones and drops some. This sample has roughly 350,000 clones; 91% occur once, and the top ten carry roughly 3.3%. The sequenced sample consisted of peripheral blood. Receptors were obtained from a woman between 18 and 29 years old who had recovered from COVID-19. CDR3s include the opening cysteine and the closing phenylalanine or tryptophan.

TRBV7-9,TRBJ2-1,CASSLEGVGGSSEQFF
TRBV10-3,TRBJ1-1,CAISGRDPLTEAFF
TRBV5-4,TRBJ1-3,CASSPGQRRGNTIYF
TRBV7-2,TRBJ2-5,CASSNYQETQYF
TRBV5-1,TRBJ1-1,CASSFGRGPMNTEAFF
TRBV27,TRBJ2-2,CASSLSAGWDTGELFF
TRBV4-3,TRBJ2-1,CASSQETSGSGNEQFF
TRBV4-3,TRBJ1-2,CASSQQEKAGYTF
TRBV18,TRBJ2-6,CASSLTSGSPGANVLTF
TRBV24-1,TRBJ2-5,CATSQGARETQYF
TRBV28,TRBJ2-2,CASSLTRGLNTGELFF
TRBV10-3,TRBJ2-3,CAISYRDSGADTQYF
TRBV7-2,TRBJ1-2,CASSLDRGYGYTF
TRBV6-2/TRBV6-3,TRBJ1-5,CASSFGGRAQHF
TRBV2,TRBJ1-1,CASSPGGPGLMNTEAFF
TRBV5-6,TRBJ2-5,CASSGFRAGGPETQYF
TRBV7-2,TRBJ2-1,CASSPRLAGDPRPFF
TRBV29-1,TRBJ1-2,CSVGGQGNYGYTF
TRBV11-2,TRBJ1-6,CASSTQDRGYNSPLHF
TRBV6-2/TRBV6-3,TRBJ2-6,CASSYGLSGANVLTF
TRBV27,TRBJ2-1,CASSSYRDNEQFF
TRBV12-3/TRBV12-4,TRBJ1-2,CASSFRLGGYTF
TRBV25-1,TRBJ2-3,CASRTTTDTQYF
TRBV7-9,TRBJ2-1,CASSRGLAGTSYNEQFF
TRBV7-9,TRBJ2-5,CASSLARSGGGEGTQYF
TRBV6-5,TRBJ1-1,CASWDRLNTEAFF
TRBV6-2/TRBV6-3,TRBJ1-2,CASSNGGFGYTF
TRBV11-3,TRBJ2-6,CASSLISGVGANVLTF
TRBV5-4,TRBJ1-2,CASSANGGQVDGYTF
TRBV7-2,TRBJ1-1,CASSLISGARTEAFF
TRBV10-2,TRBJ1-6,CASSAGDSPLHF
TRBV5-6,TRBJ1-2,CASSLARTGVYYGYTF
TRBV25-1,TRBJ1-2,CASSEHGTNYGYTF
TRBV19,TRBJ2-2,CASSTSTGGGELFF
TRBV6-2/TRBV6-3,TRBJ2-1,CASSPLSGLDNEQFF
TRBV20-1,TRBJ1-3,CSASVPGEPGNTIYF
TRBV18,TRBJ2-3,CASSPPGQGAAQEYF
TRBV4-3,TRBJ2-5,CASSQGGNGETQYF
TRBV19,TRBJ2-1,CASSADRGLINEQFF
TRBV2,TRBJ1-2,CASSETGDHGYTF
TRBV27,TRBJ1-4,CASRFTGTGGEKLFF
TRBV7-2,TRBJ1-6,CASSLENRRTNSPLHF
TRBV5-6,TRBJ1-2,CASSSWDRPYGYTF
TRBV5-1,TRBJ1-2,CASSLDRGAYGYTF
TRBV29-1,TRBJ1-1,CSVEEQGGTEAFF
TRBV11-2,TRBJ2-1,CASSLIKGSYNEQFF
TRBV24-1,TRBJ2-1,CATSDWDGGRNEQFF
TRBV29-1,TRBJ2-1,CSVDRTSEYNEQFF
TRBV6-2/TRBV6-3,TRBJ2-2,CASSYQGQGNTGELFF